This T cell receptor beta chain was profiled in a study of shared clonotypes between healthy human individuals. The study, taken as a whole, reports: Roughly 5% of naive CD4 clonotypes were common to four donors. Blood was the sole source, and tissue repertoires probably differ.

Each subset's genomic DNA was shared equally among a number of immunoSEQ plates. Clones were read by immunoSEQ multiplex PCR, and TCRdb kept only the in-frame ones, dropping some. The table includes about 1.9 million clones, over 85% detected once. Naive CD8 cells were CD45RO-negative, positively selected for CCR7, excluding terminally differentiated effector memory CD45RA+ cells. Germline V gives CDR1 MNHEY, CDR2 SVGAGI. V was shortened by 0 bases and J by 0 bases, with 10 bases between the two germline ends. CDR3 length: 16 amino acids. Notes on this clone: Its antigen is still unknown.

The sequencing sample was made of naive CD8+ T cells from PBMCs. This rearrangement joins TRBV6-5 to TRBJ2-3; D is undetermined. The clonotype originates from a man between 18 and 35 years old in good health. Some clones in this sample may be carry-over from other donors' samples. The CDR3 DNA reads TGTGCCAGCAGTTACTCTCTCTACTCTAGCACAGATACGCAGTATTTT. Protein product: CASSYSLYSSTDTQYF.